These T cell receptor beta chains were read from a single sample in a study of blood T cell repertoires in COVID-19. Sequencing was performed with immunoSEQ multiplex PCR; in TCRdb, only in-frame clones are kept and a portion is missing. The sample includes tens of thousands of clones, about 92% of them seen just once. The specimen sequenced was peripheral blood. These receptors originate from a human donor in a cohort sampled during active COVID-19. The CDR3 runs from the conserved cysteine through the conserved F or W. The D gene is left open where the match is weak. Expanded clones get a size class; other rows say once, few or many, or leave the size out.

J: TRBJ2-3; size: -; D: TRBD2; V: TRBV25-1; CDR3: CASSYPSGGQGDTQYF; DNA: TGTGCCAGCAGTTATCCGAGCGGGGGGCAGGGAGATACGCAGTATTTT
J: TRBJ2-1; size: -; D: -; V: TRBV2; CDR3: CASSVGLAPEVAQFF; DNA: TGTGCCAGCAGTGTAGGGCTAGCTCCCGAAGTCGCGCAGTTCTTC
J: TRBJ1-1; size: -; D: TRBD1; V: TRBV15; CDR3: CATSPRQDRVTEAFF; DNA: TGTGCCACCAGCCCCCGTCAGGACAGGGTCACTGAAGCTTTCTTT
J: TRBJ2-2; size: -; D: -; V: TRBV7-9; CDR3: CASSLGRQANTGELFF; DNA: TGTGCCAGCAGCTTAGGGAGGCAAGCGAACACCGGGGAGCTGTTTTTT
J: TRBJ1-3; size: -; D: TRBD1; V: TRBV4-3; CDR3: CASSQDRGAGNTIYF; DNA: TGCGCCAGCAGCCAAGACAGGGGGGCGGGAAACACCATATATTTT
J: TRBJ1-2; size: -; D: TRBD1; V: TRBV11-3; CDR3: CASSSGQQFYNYGYTF; DNA: TGTGCCAGCAGCTCGGGACAGCAGTTTTATAACTATGGCTACACCTTC
J: TRBJ2-3; size: -; D: -; V: TRBV12-3/TRBV12-4; CDR3: CALSWGPRDTQYF; DNA: TGTGCCCTCTCCTGGGGCCCGAGAGATACGCAGTATTTT
J: TRBJ1-5; size: -; D: TRBD1; V: TRBV18; CDR3: CASSPQGASQPQHF; DNA: TGTGCCAGCTCACCGCAGGGGGCTAGTCAGCCCCAGCATTTT
J: TRBJ2-5; size: -; D: -; V: TRBV2; CDR3: CASSARVGQETQYF; DNA: TGTGCCAGCAGTGCCCGGGTCGGACAAGAGACCCAGTACTTC
J: TRBJ1-1; size: -; D: TRBD1; V: TRBV24-1; CDR3: CATRGQGGRDTEAFF; DNA: TGTGCCACCAGGGGACAGGGGGGAAGGGACACTGAAGCTTTCTTT
J: TRBJ2-7; size: once; D: -; V: TRBV6-5; CDR3: CASSYSQAEYEQYF; DNA: TGTGCCAGCAGTTACTCGCAAGCGGAGTACGAGCAGTACTTC
J: TRBJ1-1; size: -; D: -; V: TRBV9; CDR3: CASSALPQVRGTEAFF; DNA: TGTGCCAGCAGCGCCCTCCCCCAAGTTAGAGGCACTGAAGCTTTCTTT
J: TRBJ2-5; size: -; D: -; V: TRBV7-9; CDR3: CASSLKQQETQYF; DNA: TGTGCCAGCAGCTTAAAACAGCAAGAGACCCAGTACTTC
J: TRBJ2-3; size: -; D: TRBD2; V: TRBV3-1/TRBV3-2; CDR3: CASSRGSGEGTDTQYF; DNA: TGTGCCAGCAGCCGGGGTAGCGGGGAGGGCACAGATACGCAGTATTTT
J: TRBJ2-1; size: -; D: TRBD2; V: TRBV10-3; CDR3: CAISGDRLAANEQFF; DNA: TGTGCCATCAGTGGGGACAGACTAGCGGCCAATGAGCAGTTCTTC
J: TRBJ2-2; size: -; D: -; V: TRBV4-3; CDR3: CASSQESARRSTGELFF; DNA: TGCGCCAGCAGCCAAGAGTCGGCCAGGCGATCCACCGGGGAGCTGTTTTTT
J: TRBJ2-1; size: -; D: TRBD1; V: TRBV11-3; CDR3: CASSPDRVYNEQFF; DNA: TGTGCCAGCAGCCCCGACAGGGTTTACAATGAGCAGTTCTTC
J: TRBJ2-1; size: -; D: TRBD1; V: TRBV5-4; CDR3: CASSQRQGSYNEQFF; DNA: TGTGCCAGCAGCCAAAGACAGGGTTCCTACAATGAGCAGTTCTTC
J: TRBJ2-7; size: -; D: TRBD2; V: TRBV6-2/TRBV6-3; CDR3: CASSSVLAEYEQYF; DNA: TGTGCCAGCAGTTCGGTTCTAGCGGAGTACGAGCAGTACTTC
J: TRBJ1-5; size: -; D: -; V: TRBV11-2; CDR3: CASSPGRGGGNQPQHF; DNA: TGTGCCAGCAGCCCGGGACGGGGAGGGGGCAATCAGCCCCAGCATTTT
J: TRBJ1-2; size: -; D: TRBD1; V: TRBV28; CDR3: CASSTPGQGPYGYTF; DNA: TGTGCCAGCAGTACTCCGGGACAGGGCCCATATGGCTACACCTTC
J: TRBJ1-3; size: -; D: TRBD1; V: TRBV6-6; CDR3: CASSYPTGSGNTIYF; DNA: TGTGCCAGCAGTTACCCGACAGGGTCTGGAAACACCATATATTTT